These 8 T cell receptor beta chains were all obtained from the same sample, sequenced in a study of blood T cell repertoires in COVID-19. The method was immunoSEQ multiplex PCR; TCRdb's version includes in-frame clones alone and lacks a portion of them. The sample includes 140,000 or so clones, approximately 86% of them seen just once. The sequenced sample consisted of peripheral blood. Every receptor here comes from a human donor in a cohort sampled during active COVID-19.

The rearrangement links TRBV24-1 to TRBJ2-7; 7 bases match TRBD1. Germline CDR1 and CDR2: KGHDR and SFDVKD. The ends lost 3 bases at V and 1 base at J; junction bases unmatched: 5. The CDR3 runs to 15 residues. The CDR3 reads CATSDPRDRSYEQYF. The CDR3 bases are TGTGCCACCAGTGATCCCCGGGACAGATCCTACGAGCAGTACTTC.

The V gene is TRBV19, the J gene TRBJ1-1; D possibly corresponds to TRBD1 (5 bases). V lost 8 bases and J 3 bases, leaving 7 bases between the germline ends. CDR3 size: 11 residues. Germline V CDR1 and CDR2: LNHDA, SQIVND (reference sequence). The CDR3 DNA is TGTGCCAGTGGGGACTACACTGAAGCTTTCTTT. This encodes CASGDYTEAFF.

The gene calls are TRBV15 and TRBJ2-7; TRBD2 matches at 12 bases. The CDR3 spans 15 residues. Losses at the gene ends were 4 bases for V and 1 base for J; bases not matched to a gene: 2. The germline V gene encodes CDR1 LNHNV and CDR2 YYDKDF (reference sequence). The CDR3 DNA sequence: TGTGCCACCAGCATAGGACTAGCGGGATCCTACGAGCAGTACTTC. Translating it yields CATSIGLAGSYEQYF.

This sequence joins TRBV2 and TRBJ1-1; TRBD1 matches 7 bases. Germline CDR1 SNHLY, CDR2 FYNNEI. The CDR3 is made up of 15 amino acids. V was pared by 5 bases and J by 3 bases, with 9 bases of the junction left unmatched. The CDR3 nucleotides are TGTGCCAGCAGTAATTCTACAGGGGACGACACTGAAGCTTTCTTT. Its protein product is CASSNSTGDDTEAFF.

In its sample, this clone was seen once. V gene TRBV2 combines with J gene TRBJ1-5; D may be TRBD1 (6 bases). V lost 8 bases and J 7 bases, leaving 15 bases between the germline ends. The CDR3 has 13 residues. The germline V gene encodes CDR1 SNHLY and CDR2 FYNNEI. The CDR3 sequence is CASVLQGGQPQHF. The CDR3 nucleotides read TGTGCCAGCGTTCTACAGGGAGGGCAGCCCCAGCATTTT.

V and J are TRBV6-5 and TRBJ2-3, with TRBD2 identical over 8 bases. The CDR3 is 16 residues long. Germline-derived CDR1 and CDR2 are MNHEY and SVGAGI. After removal of 1 base from V and 0 bases from J, the junction contained 3 bases not matched to a gene. The CDR3 spells CASSYLAGSSTDTQYF. DNA for the CDR3: TGTGCCAGCAGTTACTTAGCGGGGTCTAGCACAGATACGCAGTATTTT.

The V gene is TRBV7-2, the J gene TRBJ2-5; D is ambiguous. This CDR3 comprises 14 residues. V lost 0 bases and J lost 4, with 9 bases in between. Germline V lookup: CDR1 SGHTA, CDR2 FQGNSA. This CDR3 is CASSLATSAETQYF. In DNA, the CDR3 is TGTGCCAGCAGCTTAGCAACGAGCGCAGAGACCCAGTACTTC.

This clone has only a few counts. The chain uses TRBV2 and TRBJ2-1; TRBD2 aligns across 9 bases. The CDR3 loop spans 14 amino acids. Germline CDR1 is SNHLY and CDR2 is FYNNEI. The V segment lost 4 bases and the J segment 8 bases; nucleotides outside the gene matches: 6. CDR3 DNA: TGTGCCAGCAGTGGTGGACTAGCGATCGATGAGCAGTTCTTC. This codes for CASSGGLAIDEQFF.